This TCR beta chain appears in the sequencing data of a study of T cells in Graves' hyperthyroidism and ophthalmopathy. V shed 2 bases, J shed 7 bases, and the junction held 3 bases outside the gene matches. The CDR3 loop spans 15 amino acids. Germline V gene sequence: CDR1 ENHRY, CDR2 SYGVKD. On this clonotype: Antigen: not known.

Whole-study results and caveats: Blood also carried most thyroid clonotypes expanded above 0.001. Ophthalmopathy was separated from stable hyperthyroidism by a 13 V-J model. In validation, the model predicted ophthalmopathy. These predictions came a median about 6.5 months before onset.

RNA transcripts served as the template for amplifying TCR beta CDR3 regions. With the HTBI primer set, the TCR CDR3 went through a first round of RT-PCR. Via MiXCR, TCRdb re-called the multiplex PCR reads, giving one row per CDR3 protein. The repertoire holds about 340,000 distinct CDR3 sequences, with roughly a fifth as singletons. Stable Graves' hyperthyroidism denoted no ophthalmopathy progression over 18 months. The V and J genes are TRBV10-3 and TRBJ2-2; 11 nucleotides agree with TRBD2. Sequenced material: blood. The clonotype originates from a woman aged 45-65 years with Graves' hyperthyroidism. Written as DNA, the CDR3 is TGTGCCATCAGTGAGACTAGCGGGGGTCACGGGGAGCTGTTTTTT. This encodes CAISETSGGHGELFF.